This T cell receptor beta chain was captured in a study of control samples from healthy donors and cancer patients. TCRdb's copy holds only in-frame clones and misses some; the assay was immunoSEQ multiplex PCR. The sample consists of around 85,000 clones, roughly nine tenths of them appearing once. CDR3 length: 14 residues. V trimming: 5 bases; J trimming: 5 bases; junction bases outside the gene matches: 3. Germline loops: CDR1 SEHNR, CDR2 FQNEAQ (reference sequence). V is TRBV7-9 and J is TRBJ1-6; 7 nucleotides match TRBD1. Sequencing input: blood. This receptor was taken from a woman aged 60-75 years in good health. The CDR3 sequence: CASSLGTDNSPLHF. CDR3 DNA sequence: TGTGCCAGCAGCCTCGGGACAGATAATTCACCCCTCCACTTT.